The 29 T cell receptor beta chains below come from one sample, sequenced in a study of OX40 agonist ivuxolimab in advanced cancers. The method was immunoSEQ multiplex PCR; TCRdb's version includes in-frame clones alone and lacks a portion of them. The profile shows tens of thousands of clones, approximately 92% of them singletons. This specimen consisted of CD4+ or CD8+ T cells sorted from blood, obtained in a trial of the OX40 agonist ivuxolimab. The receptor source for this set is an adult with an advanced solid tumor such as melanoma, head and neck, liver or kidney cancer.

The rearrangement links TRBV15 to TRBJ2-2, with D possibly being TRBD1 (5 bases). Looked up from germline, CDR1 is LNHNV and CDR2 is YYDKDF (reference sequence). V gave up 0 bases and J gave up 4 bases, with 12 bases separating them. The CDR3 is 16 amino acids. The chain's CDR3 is CATSRDIGDSTGELFF. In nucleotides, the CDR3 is TGTGCCACCAGCAGAGATATTGGAGACAGCACCGGGGAGCTGTTTTTT.

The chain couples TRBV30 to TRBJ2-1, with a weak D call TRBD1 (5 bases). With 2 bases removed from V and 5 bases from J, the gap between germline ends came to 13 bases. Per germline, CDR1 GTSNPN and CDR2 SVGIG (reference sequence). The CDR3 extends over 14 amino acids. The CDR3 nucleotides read TGTGCCTGGAGTCTGGTGGGGCGCCACAATGAGCAGTTCTTC. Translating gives CAWSLVGRHNEQFF.

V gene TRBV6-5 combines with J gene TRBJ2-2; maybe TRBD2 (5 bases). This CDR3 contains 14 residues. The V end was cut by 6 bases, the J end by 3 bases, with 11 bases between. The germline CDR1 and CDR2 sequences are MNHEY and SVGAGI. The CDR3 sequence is CASRDGEYTGELFF. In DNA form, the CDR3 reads TGTGCCAGCAGAGACGGGGAGTACACCGGGGAGCTGTTTTTT.

CDR3 bases: TGTGCCTGCGAGGGCACTGAAGCTTTCTTT. This gives the protein CACEGTEAFF. The rearrangement links TRBV30 to TRBJ1-1; D uncertain. Germline V gene lookup returns CDR1 GTSNPN and CDR2 SVGIG (reference sequence). The CDR3 contains 10 residues. V lost 6 bases, J lost 4 bases, and 6 bases lay in between.

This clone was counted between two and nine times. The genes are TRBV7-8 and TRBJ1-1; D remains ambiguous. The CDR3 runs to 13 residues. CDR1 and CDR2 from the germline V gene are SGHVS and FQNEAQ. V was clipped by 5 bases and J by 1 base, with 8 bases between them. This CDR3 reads CASSPAGNTEAFF. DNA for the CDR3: TGTGCCAGCAGCCCGGCAGGGAACACTGAAGCTTTCTTT.

DNA for the CDR3: TGTGCCAGCAGCCAGAGCTTAGGGTTCGCGGGGTACGAGCAGTACTTC. Translating it yields CASSQSLGFAGYEQYF. This chain joins TRBV4-2 and TRBJ2-7; perhaps TRBD2 as D (6 bases). This CDR3 comprises 16 residues. V was pared by 3 bases and J by 4 bases, with 19 bases between. Looked up from germline, CDR1 is LGHNA and CDR2 is YNFKEQ.

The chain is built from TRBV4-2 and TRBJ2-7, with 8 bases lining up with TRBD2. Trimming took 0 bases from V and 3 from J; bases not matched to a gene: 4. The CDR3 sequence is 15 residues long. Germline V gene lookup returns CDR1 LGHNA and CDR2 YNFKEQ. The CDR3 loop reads CASSQERSGSYEQYF. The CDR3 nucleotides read TGTGCCAGCAGCCAAGAAAGAAGCGGGAGCTACGAGCAGTACTTC.

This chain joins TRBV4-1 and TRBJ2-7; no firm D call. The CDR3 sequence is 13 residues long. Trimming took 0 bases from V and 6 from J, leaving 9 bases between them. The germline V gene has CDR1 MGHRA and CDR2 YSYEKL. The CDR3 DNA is TGCGCCAGCAGCCAAGACGGTGGGATCGAGCAGTACTTC. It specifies CASSQDGGIEQYF.

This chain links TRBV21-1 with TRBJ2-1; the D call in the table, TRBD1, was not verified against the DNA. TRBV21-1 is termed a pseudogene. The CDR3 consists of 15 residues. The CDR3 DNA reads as TGTGCCAGCAGCAGGTGGGGGCAGGCCAACAATGAGCAGTTCTTC. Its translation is CASSRWGQANNEQFF.

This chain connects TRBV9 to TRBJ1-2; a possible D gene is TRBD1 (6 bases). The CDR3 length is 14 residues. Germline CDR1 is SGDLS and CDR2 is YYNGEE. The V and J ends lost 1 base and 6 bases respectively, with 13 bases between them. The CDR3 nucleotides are TGTGCCAGCAGCGTAAATGGGGGCGCGGATGGCTACACCTTC. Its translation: CASSVNGGADGYTF.

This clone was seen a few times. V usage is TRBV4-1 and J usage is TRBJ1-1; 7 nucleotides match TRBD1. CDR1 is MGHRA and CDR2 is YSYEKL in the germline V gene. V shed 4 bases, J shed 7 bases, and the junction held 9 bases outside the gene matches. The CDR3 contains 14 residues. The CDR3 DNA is TGCGCCAGCAGCCCCCGACAGGGAGCCTTTGAAGCTTTCTTT. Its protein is CASSPRQGAFEAFF.

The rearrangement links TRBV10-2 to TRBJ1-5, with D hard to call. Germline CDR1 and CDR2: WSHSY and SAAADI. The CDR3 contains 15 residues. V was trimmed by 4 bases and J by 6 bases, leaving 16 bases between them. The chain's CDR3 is CASSGGSDVIQPQHF. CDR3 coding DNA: TGCGCCAGCAGTGGAGGGTCTGATGTGATTCAGCCCCAGCATTTT.

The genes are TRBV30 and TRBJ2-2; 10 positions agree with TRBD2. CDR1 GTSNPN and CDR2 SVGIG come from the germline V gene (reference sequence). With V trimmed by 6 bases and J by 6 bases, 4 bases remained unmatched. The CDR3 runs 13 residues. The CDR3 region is CACSGLAAGELFF. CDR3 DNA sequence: TGTGCCTGTTCTGGACTAGCGGCCGGGGAGCTGTTTTTT.

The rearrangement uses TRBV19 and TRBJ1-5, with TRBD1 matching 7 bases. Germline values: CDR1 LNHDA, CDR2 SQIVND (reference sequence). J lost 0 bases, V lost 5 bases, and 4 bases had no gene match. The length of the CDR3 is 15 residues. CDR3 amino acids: CASSATGYSNQPQHF. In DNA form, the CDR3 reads TGTGCCAGTAGTGCGACAGGGTATAGCAATCAGCCCCAGCATTTT.

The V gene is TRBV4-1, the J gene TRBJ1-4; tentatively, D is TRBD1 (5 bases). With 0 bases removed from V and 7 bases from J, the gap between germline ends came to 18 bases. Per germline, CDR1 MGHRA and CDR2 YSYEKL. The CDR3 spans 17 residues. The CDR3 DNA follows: TGCGCCAGCAGCCAAGATGCTAACAGGCGCGGAACTGAAAAACTGTTTTTT. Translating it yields CASSQDANRRGTEKLFF.

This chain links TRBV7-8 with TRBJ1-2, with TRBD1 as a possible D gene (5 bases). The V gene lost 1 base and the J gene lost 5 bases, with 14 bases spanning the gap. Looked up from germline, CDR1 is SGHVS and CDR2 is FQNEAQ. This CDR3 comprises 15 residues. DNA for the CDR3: TGTGCCAGCAGCTTAGGGGTCGGGGACCCTTATGGCTACACCTTC. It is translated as CASSLGVGDPYGYTF. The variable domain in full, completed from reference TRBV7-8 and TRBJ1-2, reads GAGVSQSPRYKVAKRGQDVALRCDPISGHVSLFWYQQALGQGPEFLTYFQNEAQLDKSGLPSDRFFAERPEGSVSTLKIQRTQQEDSAVYLCASSLGVGDPYGYTFGSGTRLTVV.

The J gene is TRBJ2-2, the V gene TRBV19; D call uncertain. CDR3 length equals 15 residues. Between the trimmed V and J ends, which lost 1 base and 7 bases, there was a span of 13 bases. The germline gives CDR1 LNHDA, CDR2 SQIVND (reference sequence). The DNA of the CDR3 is TGTGCCAGTAGTATAGGTACTCCACCTCACGGGGAGCTGTTTTTT. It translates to CASSIGTPPHGELFF.

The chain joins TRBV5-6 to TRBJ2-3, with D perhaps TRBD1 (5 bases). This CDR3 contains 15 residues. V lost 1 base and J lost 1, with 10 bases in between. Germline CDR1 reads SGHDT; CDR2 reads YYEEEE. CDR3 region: CASSLSWGGTDTQYF. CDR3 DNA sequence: TGTGCCAGCAGCTTGTCGTGGGGCGGCACAGATACGCAGTATTTT. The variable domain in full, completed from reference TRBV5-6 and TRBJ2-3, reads DAGVTQSPTHLIKTRGQQVTLRCSPKSGHDTVSWYQQALGQGPQFIFQYYEEEERQRGNFPDRFSGHQFPNYSSELNVNALLLGDSALYLCASSLSWGGTDTQYFGPGTRLTVL.

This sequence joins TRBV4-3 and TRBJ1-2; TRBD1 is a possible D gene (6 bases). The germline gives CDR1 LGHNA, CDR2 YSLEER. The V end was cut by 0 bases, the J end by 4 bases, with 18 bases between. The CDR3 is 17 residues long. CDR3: CASSQDRAGAVAYGYTF. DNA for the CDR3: TGCGCCAGCAGCCAAGATCGGGCGGGGGCGGTAGCCTATGGCTACACCTTC.

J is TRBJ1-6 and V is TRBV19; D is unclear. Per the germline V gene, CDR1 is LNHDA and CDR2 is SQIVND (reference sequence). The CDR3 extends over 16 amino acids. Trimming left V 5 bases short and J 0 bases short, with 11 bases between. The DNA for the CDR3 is TGTGCCAGTAGTCGTCTGGGCAGCTCCTATAATTCACCCCTCCACTTT. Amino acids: CASSRLGSSYNSPLHF.

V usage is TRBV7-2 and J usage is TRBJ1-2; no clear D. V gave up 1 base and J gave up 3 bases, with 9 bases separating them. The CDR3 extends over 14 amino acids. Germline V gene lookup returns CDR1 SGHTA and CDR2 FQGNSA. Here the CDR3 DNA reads TGTGCCAGCAGCTTAGAGGGAGAATACTATGGCTACACCTTC. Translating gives CASSLEGEYYGYTF.

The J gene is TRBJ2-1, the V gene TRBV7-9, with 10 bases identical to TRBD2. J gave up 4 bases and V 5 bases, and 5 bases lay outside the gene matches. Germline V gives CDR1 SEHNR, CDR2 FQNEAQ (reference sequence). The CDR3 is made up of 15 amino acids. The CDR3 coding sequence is TGTGCCAGCAGCGCAGGGACTAGCGAATACAATGAGCAGTTCTTC. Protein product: CASSAGTSEYNEQFF.

The CDR3 sequence: CASSQLTGQETQYF. The CDR3, as DNA: TGTGCCAGCAGTCAGTTGACAGGCCAAGAGACCCAGTACTTC. V gene TRBV2 combines with J gene TRBJ2-5; D possibly corresponds to TRBD1 (6 bases). The CDR3 has 14 residues. V lost 5 bases, J lost 1 base, and 11 bases lay in between. The germline V gene has CDR1 SNHLY and CDR2 FYNNEI. Full variable domain (missing parts from reference TRBV2 and TRBJ2-5): EPEVTQTPSHQVTQMGQEVILRCVPISNHLYFYWYRQILGQKVEFLVSFYNNEISEKSEIFDDQFSVERPDGSNFTLKIRSTKLEDSAMYFCASSQLTGQETQYFGPGTRLLVL.

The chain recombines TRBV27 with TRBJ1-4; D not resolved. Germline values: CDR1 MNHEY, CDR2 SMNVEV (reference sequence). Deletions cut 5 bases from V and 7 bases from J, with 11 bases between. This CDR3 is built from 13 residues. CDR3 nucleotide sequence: TGTGCCAGCAGTCGAACCGCTATTGAAAAACTGTTTTTT. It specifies CASSRTAIEKLFF.

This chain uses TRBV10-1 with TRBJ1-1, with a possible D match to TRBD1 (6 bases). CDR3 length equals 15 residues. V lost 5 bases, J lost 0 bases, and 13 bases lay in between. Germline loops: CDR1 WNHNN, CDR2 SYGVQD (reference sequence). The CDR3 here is CASSPLGHLNTEAFF. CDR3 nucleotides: TGCGCCAGCAGTCCGTTGGGACACCTGAACACTGAAGCTTTCTTT.

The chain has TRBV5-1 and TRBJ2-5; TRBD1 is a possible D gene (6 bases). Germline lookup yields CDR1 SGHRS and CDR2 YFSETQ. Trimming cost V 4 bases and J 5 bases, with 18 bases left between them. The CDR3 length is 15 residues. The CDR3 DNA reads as TGCGCCAGCAGCCCTGGACAGTATCGTCGGGAGACCCAGTACTTC. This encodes CASSPGQYRRETQYF.

The CDR3 spells CASSLGVYRLSYGYTF. Here the CDR3 DNA reads TGTGCCAGCTCGCTTGGGGTATACAGACTCTCCTATGGCTACACCTTC. This chain joins TRBV5-6 and TRBJ1-2; no definite D call. Per the germline V gene, CDR1 is SGHDT and CDR2 is YYEEEE. With 7 bases removed from V and 4 bases from J, the gap between germline ends came to 23 bases. This CDR3 has 16 amino acids. Full variable domain (rest looked up from reference TRBV5-6 and TRBJ1-2): DAGVTQSPTHLIKTRGQQVTLRCSPKSGHDTVSWYQQALGQGPQFIFQYYEEEERQRGNFPDRFSGHQFPNYSSELNVNALLLGDSALYLCASSLGVYRLSYGYTFGSGTRLTVV.

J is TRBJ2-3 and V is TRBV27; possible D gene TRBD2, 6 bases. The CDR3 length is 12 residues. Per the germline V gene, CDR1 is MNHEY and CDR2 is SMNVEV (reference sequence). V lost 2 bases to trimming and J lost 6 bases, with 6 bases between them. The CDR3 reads CASSLGRDTQYF. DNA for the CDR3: TGTGCCAGCAGTTTAGGGAGGGATACGCAGTATTTT.

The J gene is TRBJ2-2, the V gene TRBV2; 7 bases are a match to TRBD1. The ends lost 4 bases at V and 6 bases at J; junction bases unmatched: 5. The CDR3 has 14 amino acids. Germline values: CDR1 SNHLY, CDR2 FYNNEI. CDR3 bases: TGTGCCAGCAGTGTACAGGGGTCCGCCGGGGAGCTGTTTTTT. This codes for CASSVQGSAGELFF.